The T cell receptor (beta chain) described here comes from a study of blood T cell repertoires in COVID-19. The overall study: The study drew acute and convalescent COVID-19 samples from the United States, Italy and Spain. In each case, the material was cDNA or gDNA derived from T cells, B-cell-depleted T cells, or PBMCs.

Authors' data handling: Amplifying reference gene primers gave estimates of nucleated cell counts. Sequencing used immunoSEQ multiplex PCR; TCRdb keeps in-frame clones, though not all of them. Clonal size and the V and J genes are those of that table, whereas D and trimming came from the DNA. The sample holds 110,000 to 150,000 clones; roughly 85% are singletons and the top ten take over 2.5%. Germline loops: CDR1 MDHEN, CDR2 SYDVKM. The CDR3 sequence is 20 residues long. The junction had 16 bases not matched to a gene; V was cut back by 6 bases and J by 1 base. This receptor was obtained from a middle-aged man with acute or convalescent COVID-19. This chain links TRBV28 with TRBJ2-3; 13 bases align to TRBD2. The specimen was peripheral blood. CDR3 amino acids: CASRTQTGTSGNRRTDTQYF. Written as DNA, the CDR3 is TGTGCCAGCAGAACCCAAACCGGGACTAGCGGGAACCGGCGCACAGATACGCAGTATTTT.